One and the same sample provided the 25 T cell receptor beta chains below, sequenced in a study of T cells in Graves' hyperthyroidism and ophthalmopathy. RNA transcripts were the template for amplifying TCR beta CDR3 regions. First-round RT-PCR of the TCR CDR3 relied on the HTBI primer set. TCRdb processed the multiplex PCR reads anew with MiXCR; each CDR3 protein has one entry. The sample lists more than 50,000 distinct CDR3 sequences; around 50% were seen once. What was sequenced was blood. These TCRs come from a woman aged 25 to 39 with Graves' ophthalmopathy.

This chain uses TRBV5-6 with TRBJ2-2, with D possibly matching TRBD1 (6 bases). The V end was cut by 3 bases, the J end by 7 bases, with 10 bases between. Germline CDR1 and CDR2: SGHDT and YYEEEE. The CDR3 is 13 amino acids. DNA for the CDR3: TGTGCCAGCAGCTGGGACATTCACGGGGAGCTGTTTTTT. It yields the protein CASSWDIHGELFF.

This clonotype has at least ten counts. The V gene is TRBV7-2, the J gene TRBJ2-2; D might be TRBD1 or TRBD2, each matching 6 bases. Germline CDR1 is SGHTA and CDR2 is FQGNSA. This CDR3 has 15 amino acids. With 7 bases removed from V and 0 bases from J, the gap between germline ends came to 12 bases. The CDR3 spells CASMRGTSNTGELFF. The CDR3 DNA reads TGTGCCAGCATGCGCGGGACATCGAACACCGGGGAGCTGTTTTTT.

This clonotype was detected many times. V and J are TRBV7-9 and TRBJ2-3, with D tentatively TRBD2 (6 bases). The CDR3 runs 12 residues. In germline, CDR1 is SEHNR, CDR2 FQNEAQ (reference sequence). V gave up 5 bases and J gave up 10 bases, with 13 bases separating them. CDR3 coding DNA: TGTGCCAGCAGCCCAAATGGGGAGGCGCAGTATTTT. Translated: CASSPNGEAQYF.

The chain has TRBV27 and TRBJ1-2, with D hard to call. The V gene lost 4 bases and the J gene lost 5 bases, with 11 bases spanning the gap. The germline V gene has CDR1 MNHEY and CDR2 SMNVEV (reference sequence). The CDR3 extends over 13 amino acids. CDR3 in amino acids: CASSSTPDYGYTF. CDR3 in DNA: TGTGCCAGCAGTTCCACCCCCGATTATGGCTACACCTTC.

The chain links TRBV20-1 to TRBJ1-6; 9 bases align to TRBD1. This CDR3 has 13 amino acids. The V gene end was trimmed by 7 bases and the J gene end by 9 bases; junction bases not matched to a gene: 7. Per germline, CDR1 DFQATT and CDR2 SNEGSKA (reference sequence). The CDR3 region has the DNA TGCAGTGGAGCGGGACAGGGTACTTCACCCCTCCACTTT. Its translation is CSGAGQGTSPLHF.

This clonotype came up many times. V gene TRBV7-9 combines with J gene TRBJ2-5; 7 bases map to TRBD1. From germline, CDR1 is SEHNR and CDR2 FQNEAQ (reference sequence). V lost 5 bases, J lost 0 bases, and 9 bases stayed unmatched. CDR3 size: 16 residues. The chain's CDR3 is CASSPGTGANQETQYF. The CDR3 DNA is TGTGCCAGCAGCCCAGGCACAGGGGCCAACCAAGAGACCCAGTACTTC.

The chain links TRBV7-3 to TRBJ1-5; no clear D. This CDR3 spans 12 amino acids. The germline gives CDR1 SGHTA, CDR2 FQGTGA. The germline V and J ends were trimmed by 5 bases and 5 bases, with 7 bases remaining between them. CDR3 sequence reads: CASSLADQPQHF. CDR3 nucleotide sequence: TGTGCCAGCAGCCTGGCCGATCAGCCCCAGCATTTT.

The CDR3: CASSPLDRDGYTF. In nucleotides, the CDR3 is TGTGCCAGCAGTCCCCTAGACAGGGATGGCTACACCTTC. V and J are TRBV28 and TRBJ1-2; TRBD1 agrees at 7 bases. V lost 5 bases, J lost 6 bases, and 6 bases stayed unmatched. The CDR3 has 13 amino acids. The V gene's germline CDR1 is MDHEN and CDR2 SYDVKM.

V is TRBV28 and J is TRBJ2-3; no definite D call. V lost 2 bases, J lost 1 base, and 13 bases lay in between. CDR1 and CDR2 (germline): MDHEN, SYDVKM. This CDR3 region has 16 residues. The CDR3 DNA reads TGTGCCAGCAGTTTACTTCAGGAAGGAGGCACAGATACGCAGTATTTT. Protein: CASSLLQEGGTDTQYF.

This clonotype has just one count. The junction does not match germline at one end; this may be a read error. The chain carries TRBV20-1 and TRBJ1-4; 11 bases match TRBD1. The CDR3 extends over 15 amino acids. Germline V gene lookup returns CDR1 DFQATT and CDR2 SNEGSKA (reference sequence). CDR3 nucleotides: TGCAGTGCCCCCGGACAGGGGGCGGCTAATGAAGAACTGCTTTTT. It is translated as CSAPGQGAANEELLF.

The chain links TRBV7-9 to TRBJ1-2; D not resolved. Germline CDR1 is SEHNR and CDR2 is FQNEAQ (reference sequence). The CDR3 is made up of 15 amino acids. The ends were cut back, 6 bases at V and 3 bases at J, with 17 bases in the middle. CDR3: CASSPAGSRDYGYTF. CDR3 DNA sequence: TGTGCCAGCAGTCCCGCTGGGTCGAGGGACTATGGCTACACCTTC.

The gene calls are TRBV24-1 and TRBJ1-5; D perhaps matches TRBD1 (5 bases). This CDR3 comprises 15 residues. V lost 2 bases and J lost 11, with 18 bases in between. Germline-derived CDR1 and CDR2 are KGHDR and SFDVKD. Here the CDR3 DNA reads TGTGCCACCAGTGATTCTGGGGGAAGGGGAGAGACCCAGCATTTT. It is translated as CATSDSGGRGETQHF.

The sample holds many counts of this clonotype. The rearrangement uses TRBV7-2 and TRBJ2-7, with D possibly TRBD2 on 6 matching bases. This CDR3 has 17 amino acids. Germline values: CDR1 SGHTA, CDR2 FQGNSA. Deletions cut 0 bases from V and 6 bases from J, with 21 bases between. The CDR3 is CASSLALLRDGSGEQYF. CDR3 nucleotide sequence: TGTGCCAGCAGCTTAGCGCTTTTGCGGGACGGTTCGGGCGAGCAGTACTTC.

This clonotype was detected ten times or more. The genes are TRBV11-1 and TRBJ2-5, with a possible D match to TRBD1 (6 bases). The CDR3 loop spans 13 amino acids. Trimming removed 6 bases from V and 5 bases from J, with 13 bases in between. Germline assignment: CDR1 SGHAT and CDR2 FQDESV (reference sequence). The CDR3 loop reads CASSTQGTETQYF. The CDR3 bases are TGTGCCAGCAGTACACAGGGTACCGAGACCCAGTACTTC. The whole variable domain, remainder taken from reference TRBV11-1 and TRBJ2-5, is EAEVAQSPRYKITEKSQAVAFWCDPISGHATLYWYRQILGQGPELLVQFQDESVVDDSQLPKDRFSAERLKGVDSTLKIQPAELGDSAMYLCASSTQGTETQYFGPGTRLLVL.

The chain uses TRBV10-3 and TRBJ2-3; TRBD1 or TRBD2 may be the D gene (5 bases each). Germline V CDR1 and CDR2: ENHRY, SYGVKD. This CDR3 spans 15 amino acids. V lost 4 bases and J lost 11, with 22 bases in between. CDR3 DNA sequence: TGTGCCATCAGTGGTGGAGCGGTGAAGGGGAATGAGCAGTATTTT. Translation: CAISGGAVKGNEQYF.

The DNA for the CDR3 is TGTGCCAGCAGTCCATCCGGGACGGTAACCAGTAAGCAGTACTTC. Encoded protein: CASSPSGTVTSKQYF. The gene calls are TRBV6-5 and TRBJ2-7; D tentatively fits TRBD1 or TRBD2 (5 bases each). Germline V lookup: CDR1 MNHEY, CDR2 SVGAGI. This CDR3 has 15 amino acids. V was cut by 5 bases and J by 8 bases, with 22 bases left in between.

This clonotype is categorized as medium-sized. The V call is TRBV10-3, the J call TRBJ2-7; D is unclear. The CDR3 runs to 14 residues. Germline loops: CDR1 ENHRY, CDR2 SYGVKD. Deletions cut 3 bases from V and 5 bases from J, with 14 bases between. CDR3 sequence reads: CAISDVLPPHEQYF. The DNA of the CDR3 is TGTGCCATCAGTGATGTCCTCCCACCCCACGAGCAGTACTTC.

This clonotype was found many times. The rearrangement uses TRBV2 and TRBJ2-3, with TRBD2 matching over 10 bases. This CDR3 is 15 amino acids long. Losses at the gene ends were 5 bases for V and 5 bases for J; bases not matched to a gene: 7. Germline CDR1 SNHLY, CDR2 FYNNEI. DNA for the CDR3: TGTGCCAGCAGTTGGGCTAGCGGGAGTGGAGATACGCAGTATTTT. It translates to CASSWASGSGDTQYF.

This clonotype was seen once. The CDR3 sequence is CASSYTGLGNKEQYF. CDR3 in DNA: TGTGCCAGCAGTTACACGGGACTAGGGAACAAGGAGCAGTACTTC. This chain links TRBV6-5 with TRBJ2-7; TRBD2 matches at 8 bases. The germline V gene encodes CDR1 MNHEY and CDR2 SVGAGI. The CDR3 totals 15 residues. With 2 bases clipped from V and 7 bases from J, the junction kept 10 bases outside the gene matches.

Points on this clonotype: A much larger clone differs from this one at a single base, so this may be a read error. V and J are TRBV11-2 and TRBJ1-1; 11 nucleotides line up with TRBD1. The germline CDR1 and CDR2 sequences are SGHAT and FQNNGV. The CDR3 sequence is 14 residues long. With 5 bases clipped from V and 9 bases from J, the junction kept 8 bases outside the gene matches. As DNA, the CDR3 is TGTGCCAGCAGCCAAGAGGGGACAGGGGGGAAAGCTTTCTTT. Encoded protein: CASSQEGTGGKAFF.

This clonotype is medium-sized (0.01 to 0.1%) within its sample. J is TRBJ1-2 and V is TRBV6-5; weak D call: TRBD1 (6 bases). Trimming pared 6 bases from V and 7 bases from J, leaving 9 bases between. Germline loops: CDR1 MNHEY, CDR2 SVGAGI. The CDR3 contains 11 residues. Written as DNA, the CDR3 is TGTGCCAGCAGCCCAGGGGCTGGCTACACCTTC. Protein product: CASSPGAGYTF.

This clonotype showed up many times. One base away lies a much larger clone, so this may be a sequencing read error. The rearrangement uses TRBV20-1 and TRBJ2-3; 8 nucleotides align to TRBD2. CDR1 DFQATT and CDR2 SNEGSKA come from the germline V gene (reference sequence). There are 14 residues in the CDR3. Losses at the gene ends were 6 bases for V and 6 bases for J; bases not matched to a gene: 11. The CDR3 nucleotides are TGCAGTGCCAGACCGGGACTAGGGCGGGATACGCAGTATTTT. Translating gives CSARPGLGRDTQYF.

The V call is TRBV4-2, the J call TRBJ1-2; 9 bases are shared with TRBD1. This CDR3 contains 16 residues. The V gene end was trimmed by 0 bases and the J gene end by 4 bases; junction bases not matched to a gene: 6. CDR1 LGHNA and CDR2 YNFKEQ come from the germline V gene. The CDR3 spells CASSQDPTGGGYGYTF. The CDR3, as DNA: TGTGCCAGCAGCCAAGATCCCACAGGGGGCGGCTATGGCTACACCTTC.

The genes are TRBV20-1 and TRBJ2-7; 7 nucleotides agree with TRBD1. This CDR3 contains 13 residues. V shed 3 bases and J 3 bases; nucleotides not matched to a gene: 5. Germline V CDR1 and CDR2: DFQATT, SNEGSKA (reference sequence). CDR3 DNA: TGCAGTGCTAGGGGGGCAGGGGGCTACGAGCAGTACTTC. Its protein is CSARGAGGYEQYF.

Remarks on this clonotype: Just one base apart from a much larger clone, this may be a read error. The chain links TRBV5-4 to TRBJ2-7; 11 nucleotides agree with TRBD2. This CDR3 spans 18 amino acids. Germline CDR1 reads SGHNT; CDR2 reads YYREEE (reference sequence). The CDR3 nucleotides are TGCGCCAGCAGCCAAGATGGGCGGACTAGCGGGTTTGATTACGAGCAGTACTTC. Translating gives CASSQDGRTSGFDYEQYF.